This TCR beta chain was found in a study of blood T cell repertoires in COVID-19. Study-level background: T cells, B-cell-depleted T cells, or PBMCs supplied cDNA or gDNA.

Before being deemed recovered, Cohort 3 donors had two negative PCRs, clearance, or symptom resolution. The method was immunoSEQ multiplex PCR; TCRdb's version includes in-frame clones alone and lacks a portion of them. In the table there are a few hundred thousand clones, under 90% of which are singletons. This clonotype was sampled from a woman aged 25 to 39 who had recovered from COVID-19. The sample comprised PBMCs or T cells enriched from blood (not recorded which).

CDR3 residues: CASSLGQAHYGYTF. The CDR3 nucleotides read TGTGCCAGCAGCTTGGGACAGGCTCACTATGGCTACACCTTC. The chain combines TRBV11-2 with TRBJ1-2; 8 bases fit TRBD1. Germline V gene lookup returns CDR1 SGHAT and CDR2 FQNNGV. This CDR3 spans 14 amino acids. The junction had 3 bases not matched to a gene; V was cut back by 3 bases and J by 3 bases.